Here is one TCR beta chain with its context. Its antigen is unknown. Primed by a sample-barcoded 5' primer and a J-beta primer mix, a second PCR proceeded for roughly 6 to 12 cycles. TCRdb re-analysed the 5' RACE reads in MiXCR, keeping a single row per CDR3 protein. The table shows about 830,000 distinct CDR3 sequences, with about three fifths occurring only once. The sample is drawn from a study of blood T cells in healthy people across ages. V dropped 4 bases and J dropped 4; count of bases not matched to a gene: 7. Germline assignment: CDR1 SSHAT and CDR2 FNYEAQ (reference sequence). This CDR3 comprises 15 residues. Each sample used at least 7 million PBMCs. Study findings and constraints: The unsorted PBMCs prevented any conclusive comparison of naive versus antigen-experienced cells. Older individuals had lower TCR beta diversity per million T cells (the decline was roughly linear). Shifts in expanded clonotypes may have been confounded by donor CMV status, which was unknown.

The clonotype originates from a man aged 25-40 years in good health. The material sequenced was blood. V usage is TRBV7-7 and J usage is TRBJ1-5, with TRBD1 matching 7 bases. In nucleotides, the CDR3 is TGTGCCAGCAGCTCGACTGACAGGGAGAATCAGCCCCAGCATTTT. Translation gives CASSSTDRENQPQHF. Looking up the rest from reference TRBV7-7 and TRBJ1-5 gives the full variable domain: GAGVSQSPRYKVTKRGQDVTLRCDPISSHATLYWYQQALGQGPEFLTYFNYEAQPDKSGLPSDRFSAERPEGSISTLTIQRTEQRDSAMYRCASSSTDRENQPQHFGDGTRLSIL.